This T cell receptor (beta chain) comes out of a study of blood T cell repertoires in COVID-19. About the research overall: T cells, B-cell-depleted T cells, or PBMCs supplied cDNA or gDNA.

Some clones are missing from TCRdb's copy, which holds only in-frame ones; the method was immunoSEQ multiplex PCR. The table lists about 75,000 clones, around 90% of them singletons. The length of the CDR3 is 14 residues. Trimming stripped 7 bases from V and 7 bases from J, with 16 bases between. Germline CDR1 and CDR2: LNHDA and SQIVND (reference sequence). The sample consisted of peripheral blood. The chain recombines TRBV19 with TRBJ2-2, with a tentative D call TRBD2 (5 bases). The origin of this receptor is a human donor in a cohort sampled during active COVID-19. This chain's CDR3 is CASTGGPGYGELFF. Here the CDR3 DNA reads TGTGCCAGTACGGGTGGGCCGGGATACGGGGAGCTGTTTTTT.